A single sample is the source of the 14 T cell receptor beta chains below, sequenced in a study of shared clonotypes between healthy human individuals. Produced via immunoSEQ multiplex PCR; TCRdb's table is partial and in-frame only. The sample lists approximately 400,000 clones, roughly 96% seen once, with around 0.3% in the top ten. Material for sequencing was memory CD8+ T cells sorted from blood. Subset described: CD45RO+ cells pooled with CCR7-negative TemRA cells. Source of these receptors: a man under 40 in good health.

The chain combines TRBV6-5 with TRBJ1-5, with D perhaps TRBD1 (6 bases). The CDR3 has 14 residues. V was clipped by 8 bases and J by 2 bases, with 13 bases between them. Per the germline V gene, CDR1 is MNHEY and CDR2 is SVGAGI. The CDR3 sequence is CASSPTGRNQPQHF. CDR3 nucleotide sequence: TGTGCCAGCTCGCCGACAGGCCGCAATCAGCCCCAGCATTTT.

The genes are TRBV9 and TRBJ2-1; D unresolved. The V and J ends lost 0 bases and 5 bases respectively, with 6 bases between them. Looked up from germline, CDR1 is SGDLS and CDR2 is YYNGEE. The CDR3 is 13 amino acids. CDR3 nucleotide sequence: TGTGCCAGCAGCGTAGGGGCCCACAATGAGCAGTTCTTC. Its protein product is CASSVGAHNEQFF. The full variable domain, rest sourced from reference TRBV9 and TRBJ2-1, is DSGVTQTPKHLITATGQRVTLRCSPRSGDLSVYWYQQSLDQGLQFLIQYYNGEERAKGNILERFSAQQFPDLHSELNLSSLELGDSALYFCASSVGAHNEQFFGPGTRLTVL.

This clone showed up just once. The chain couples TRBV15 to TRBJ1-5; D uncertain. The CDR3 is 15 amino acids. Trimming left V 1 base short and J 10 bases short, with 17 bases between. Germline CDR1 reads LNHNV; CDR2 reads YYDKDF (reference sequence). CDR3 DNA: TGTGCCACCAGCAGAGGAGAGGAGCCGATCAGCCCCCAGCATTTT. Amino acid sequence: CATSRGEEPISPQHF.

The chain links TRBV27 to TRBJ1-2; no reliable D call. The CDR3 is 14 residues long. CDR1 and CDR2 (germline): MNHEY, SMNVEV (reference sequence). V lost 6 bases, J lost 8 bases, and 19 bases lay in between. CDR3 amino acids: CASRTDTRAAGYTF. The DNA for the CDR3 is TGTGCCAGCAGAACAGATACCCGGGCCGCGGGCTACACCTTC.

The chain joins TRBV5-1 to TRBJ2-2, with D possibly called TRBD1 or TRBD2 (6 bases each). Trimming cost V 4 bases and J 4 bases, with 20 bases left between them. From germline, CDR1 is SGHRS and CDR2 YFSETQ. The length of the CDR3 is 17 residues. The CDR3 protein is CASSPRGPSLFTGELFF. The CDR3 nucleotides are TGCGCCAGCAGCCCCCGGGGGCCTAGCCTATTCACCGGGGAGCTGTTTTTT.

V and J are TRBV27 and TRBJ1-4; 8 bases fit TRBD1. The V and J ends lost 6 bases and 0 bases, in that order; junction bases with no gene match: 3. The CDR3 has 15 amino acids. CDR1 is MNHEY and CDR2 is SMNVEV in the germline V gene (reference sequence). The CDR3 coding sequence is TGTGCCAGCAGGGACAGGGCAGCAACTAATGAAAAACTGTTTTTT. This gives the protein CASRDRAATNEKLFF.

The genes are TRBV4-1 and TRBJ2-3; 9 bases are a match to TRBD2. The J segment lost 6 bases and the V segment lost 2 bases, leaving 6 bases of the junction unmatched. Germline loops: CDR1 MGHRA, CDR2 YSYEKL. CDR3 size: 15 residues. As DNA, the CDR3 is TGCGCCAGCAGCCAAACGCTAGCGGGACTGGATACGCAGTATTTT. Amino acid sequence: CASSQTLAGLDTQYF.

The chain joins TRBV4-1 to TRBJ2-1; 7 bases are shared with TRBD2. The CDR3 contains 16 residues. V shed 2 bases and J 0 bases; nucleotides not matched to a gene: 4. Germline V gene lookup returns CDR1 MGHRA and CDR2 YSYEKL. The DNA of the CDR3 is TGCGCCAGCAGCCAAACCATAGCGGGCTCCTACAATGAGCAGTTCTTC. This gives the protein CASSQTIAGSYNEQFF.

This sequence joins TRBV30 and TRBJ2-1; no firm D call. V lost 3 bases to trimming and J lost 8 bases, with 20 bases between them. The length of the CDR3 is 15 residues. Germline CDR1 GTSNPN, CDR2 SVGIG (reference sequence). The CDR3 region has the DNA TGTGCCTGGAGCCATAGTTTGGGGTTTAAGGATGAGCAGTTCTTC. Its translation: CAWSHSLGFKDEQFF.

The V call is TRBV6-1, the J call TRBJ2-1, with 11 bases fitting TRBD2. CDR3 length: 15 amino acids. With 5 bases clipped from V and 4 bases from J, the junction kept 4 bases outside the gene matches. Germline CDR1 MNHNS, CDR2 SASEGT. Here the CDR3 reads CASSSGLAGYNEQFF. For the CDR3, the DNA is TGTGCCAGCAGTTCAGGACTAGCGGGTTACAATGAGCAGTTCTTC.

The chain combines TRBV2 with TRBJ2-3; 8 bases match TRBD1. This CDR3 has 14 residues. The germline CDR1 and CDR2 sequences are SNHLY and FYNNEI. V dropped 4 bases and J dropped 4; count of bases not matched to a gene: 4. The CDR3 coding sequence is TGTGCCAGCAGTGGACAGGGGCGATCAGATACGCAGTATTTT. It codes for CASSGQGRSDTQYF.

This chain joins TRBV19 and TRBJ1-1, with D perhaps TRBD1 (5 bases). The CDR3 loop spans 17 amino acids. The germline CDR1 and CDR2 sequences are LNHDA and SQIVND (reference sequence). Trimming removed 6 bases from V and 0 bases from J, with 20 bases in between. For the CDR3, the DNA is TGTGCCAGTAGCGATGACTTAAAGCAGGGCATGAACACTGAAGCTTTCTTT. Translated, it gives CASSDDLKQGMNTEAFF.

The genes are TRBV5-8 and TRBJ2-7; a weak D match, TRBD1 (6 bases). V was trimmed by 0 bases and J by 2 bases, leaving 12 bases between them. CDR3 length: 15 residues. CDR1 SGHTS and CDR2 YDEGEE come from the germline V gene. CDR3 protein: CASSLAPGAAYEQYF. The DNA of the CDR3 is TGTGCCAGCAGCTTGGCCCCAGGGGCGGCCTACGAGCAGTACTTC.

J is TRBJ1-2 and V is TRBV29-1; D unclear. Looked up from germline, CDR1 is SQVTM and CDR2 is ANQGSEA. The CDR3 sequence is 15 residues long. V lost 0 bases and J 3 bases, leaving 14 bases between the germline ends. The CDR3 DNA is TGCAGCGTTGAAGATCCTACGGGTTTCGACTATGGCTACACCTTC. This gives the protein CSVEDPTGFDYGYTF.